These T cell receptor beta chains were read from a single sample in a study of beta chain features in type 1 diabetes. Clones were sequenced by immunoSEQ multiplex PCR, and TCRdb holds only the in-frame ones, with some missing. The sample consists of roughly 230,000 clones, over 8.5% of them appearing once. Specimen: naive CD4+ T cells from blood. Receptors were obtained from a woman aged 18-29 years in good health. CDR3s include the opening cysteine and the closing phenylalanine or tryptophan. The order of the fields is V gene, J gene, D gene, clone size, CDR3 DNA, CDR3 protein. A D gene is named only where the DNA matches it firmly. A row's size may be missing; if present it is once, few, many or a size class.

>TRBV6-1|TRBJ1-5|NA|NA
TGTGCCAGCAGTGGGGGCACAAGTCAGCCCCAGCATTTT
CASSGGTSQPQHF
>TRBV5-4|TRBJ2-5|TRBD2|few
TGTGCCAGCAGCCTCGGGGGGGCCGAAGAGACCCAGTACTTC
CASSLGGAEETQYF
>TRBV9|TRBJ2-1|TRBD2|few
TGTGCCAGCAGGGCCGGGACTAGCGTCTACAATGAGCAGTTCTTC
CASRAGTSVYNEQFF
>TRBV4-1|TRBJ2-4|NA|NA
TGCGCCAGCAGCCAGGGGACATTGATAGCCAAAAACATTCAGTACTTC
CASSQGTLIAKNIQYF
>TRBV28|TRBJ1-1|TRBD1|few
TGTGCCAGCAGTGGGACAGGCCCAGCTTTCTTT
CASSGTGPAFF
>TRBV5-4|TRBJ2-5|TRBD2|NA
TGTGCCAGCAGCTTGTGGACGGGGGGGCCGGAGACCCAGTACTTC
CASSLWTGGPETQYF
>TRBV14|TRBJ2-1|TRBD2|few
TGTGCCAGCAGCCAAGATAGGCCTAGCGGGAGGGCCATTAGAGAGCAGTTCTTC
CASSQDRPSGRAIREQFF
>TRBV2|TRBJ2-2|TRBD2|few
TGTGCCAGCAGTGTGGCGGGGGGCACCGGGGAGCTGTTTTTT
CASSVAGGTGELFF
>TRBV11-2|TRBJ1-1|TRBD1|NA
TGTGCCAGCAGCCCGGGACAGGCGAACACTGAAGCTTTCTTT
CASSPGQANTEAFF
>TRBV30|TRBJ1-2|NA|few
TGTGCCTGGAGTGTACGGAGTTCAGGGGATACGGGCTACACCTTC
CAWSVRSSGDTGYTF
>TRBV4-1|TRBJ1-6|TRBD1|NA
TGCGCCAGCAGCCAAAAACTTCCGGGGACAGCCTATAATTCACCCCTCCACTTT
CASSQKLPGTAYNSPLHF
>TRBV10-3|TRBJ2-7|NA|few
TGTGCCATCAGTGAAGCTTCCGGAGGGGCGGTCTTC
CAISEASGGAVF
>TRBV6-5|TRBJ1-1|NA|few
TGTGCCAGCAGCGCTACAGGAGACAACACTGAAGCTTTCTTT
CASSATGDNTEAFF
>TRBV18|TRBJ2-1|TRBD2|few
TGTGCCAGCTCACCACTGTACAAGCCGGCGGGCGGGAGGGCGAACAATGAGCAGTTCTTC
CASSPLYKPAGGRANNEQFF
>TRBV27|TRBJ1-1|TRBD1|few
TGTGCCAGCAGCGGGACAGCTTTGAACACTGAAGCTTTCTTT
CASSGTALNTEAFF
>TRBV2|TRBJ1-1|TRBD1|NA
TGTGCCAGGCGACAGGGAAACACTGAAGCTTTCTTT
CARRQGNTEAFF
>TRBV28|TRBJ1-1|TRBD1|NA
TGTGCCAGCAGTCAGACGGGACAGCTCACTGAAGCTTTCTTT
CASSQTGQLTEAFF
>TRBV18|TRBJ1-3|NA|few
TGTGCCAGCTCCCGAAGCCCGACTAGGCCTGGAAACACCATATATTTT
CASSRSPTRPGNTIYF
>TRBV6-1|TRBJ2-7|TRBD1|NA
TGTGCCAGCAGTGGCAGACAGGGACCTTACGAGCAGTACTTC
CASSGRQGPYEQYF
>TRBV5-6|TRBJ2-5|TRBD1|NA
TGTGCCAGCAGCCACCCAGGGGGCGCGGAGACCCAGTACTTC
CASSHPGGAETQYF
>TRBV7-9|TRBJ2-2|NA|NA
TGTGCCAGCAGCTTACCTAACACCGGGGAGCTGTTTTTT
CASSLPNTGELFF
>TRBV5-4|TRBJ2-3|TRBD2|NA
TGTGCCAGCAGCTTGGGACTAGCGGGCACAGATACGCAGTATTTT
CASSLGLAGTDTQYF
>TRBV7-2|TRBJ2-7|TRBD1|few
TGTGCCAGCAGCTACCGGGACAGGGGGCTCTACGAGCAGTACTTC
CASSYRDRGLYEQYF
>TRBV9|TRBJ2-2|NA|NA
TGTGCCAGCAGCGTCGGACAGACCGGGGAGCTGTTTTTT
CASSVGQTGELFF
>TRBV5-1|TRBJ2-1|NA|few
TGCGCCAGTTACGGGGGTCGGGACTCACCCAATGAGCAGTTCTTC
CASYGGRDSPNEQFF
>TRBV18|TRBJ1-3|NA|few
TGTGCCAGCTCACCTCCGGGTACCTCTGGAAACACCATATATTTT
CASSPPGTSGNTIYF
>TRBV6-1|TRBJ2-1|TRBD1|NA
TGTGCCAGCAGTGCCCGGGACAGGTCAAAGGATGAGCAGTTCTTC
CASSARDRSKDEQFF
>TRBV5-4|TRBJ2-1|TRBD1|few
TGTGCCAGCACCTACGGGGGGACAGGGGTCAATGAGCAGTTCTTC
CASTYGGTGVNEQFF
>TRBV30|TRBJ2-2|TRBD1|few
TGTGCCTGGGACCCAGGGGGATCCGGGGAGCTGTTTTTT
CAWDPGGSGELFF
>TRBV7-9|TRBJ1-5|TRBD1|NA
TGTGCCAGCAGCGCAACAGGGGGACAGCCCCAGCATTTT
CASSATGGQPQHF
>TRBV2|TRBJ2-7|NA|NA
TGTGCCAGCAGTGTGACAGGTTCGGACTACGAGCAGTACTTC
CASSVTGSDYEQYF
>TRBV11-3|TRBJ2-7|NA|NA
TGTGCCAGCAGCTTGCGGGTTTCCTACGAGCAGTACTTC
CASSLRVSYEQYF
>TRBV28|TRBJ2-5|NA|NA
TGTGCCAGCAGTTTGGGCGGGGGCACTGGCCAAGAGACCCAGTACTTC
CASSLGGGTGQETQYF
>TRBV19|TRBJ2-3|TRBD2|few
TGTGCCAGTAGTATCGGGGGGTGGGCAGATACGCAGTATTTT
CASSIGGWADTQYF
>TRBV5-1|TRBJ1-4|TRBD1|few
TGCGCCAGCAGCTTGGGGGACAGGGATGACGAAAAACTGTTTTTT
CASSLGDRDDEKLFF
>TRBV5-1|TRBJ2-5|NA|NA
TGCGCCAGCAGCTTGGCCGGGTTAGAGACCCAGTACTTC
CASSLAGLETQYF
>TRBV5-1|TRBJ1-1|NA|NA
TGCGCCAGCAGCTTGACAGGGCTGGACACTGAAGCTTTCTTT
CASSLTGLDTEAFF
>TRBV9|TRBJ2-3|NA|NA
TGTGCCAGCAGCATTACCCGTCTAGCAGATACGCAGTATTTT
CASSITRLADTQYF
>TRBV29-1|TRBJ2-5|NA|NA
TGCAGCGTTGAAGACTCCTACCAAGAGACCCAGTACTTC
CSVEDSYQETQYF
>TRBV6-5|TRBJ2-3|TRBD2|NA
TGTGCCAGCAGTTTCTTAGCGGGAGGGCCAGATACGCAGTATTTT
CASSFLAGGPDTQYF
>TRBV19|TRBJ2-6|TRBD2|NA
TGTGCCAGTAGTATAGATCCAGCGGGGAGCTCTGGGGCCAACGTCCTGACTTTC
CASSIDPAGSSGANVLTF
>TRBV6-5|TRBJ2-1|TRBD2|NA
TGTGCCAGCAGGGGGCTAGCGGGGGGGCGTAATGAGCAGTTCTTC
CASRGLAGGRNEQFF
>TRBV6-1|TRBJ1-2|TRBD1|NA
TGTGCCAGCAGTGGAGTAGGGGGCGCTTATGGCTACACCTTC
CASSGVGGAYGYTF
>TRBV6-5|TRBJ1-1|NA|few
TGTGCCAGCCGTCGGAGTAGTGAAGCTTTCTTT
CASRRSSEAFF
>TRBV18|TRBJ1-1|TRBD1|NA
TGTGCCAGCTCTCGAGACAGGGGCTCTGAAGCTTTCTTT
CASSRDRGSEAFF
>TRBV29-1|TRBJ1-3|NA|NA
TGCAGCGCCGGTGGAGAAAACACCATATATTTT
CSAGGENTIYF
>TRBV30|TRBJ2-1|TRBD1|few
TGTGCCTGGAGTGTAGGGGACAGTCGTTATGAGAATGAGCAGTTCTTC
CAWSVGDSRYENEQFF